A selection of T cell receptor beta chains follows, all from one sample in a study of blood T cell repertoires in COVID-19. Data came from immunoSEQ multiplex PCR; TCRdb stores just in-frame clones and leaves some out. The sample consists of approximately 360,000 clones, approximately 87% of them appearing once. The sequencing sample was made of PBMCs or T cells enriched from blood (not recorded which). These receptors originate from a woman aged 30 to 39 with acute COVID-19. Both conserved end residues are part of each CDR3. Clone sizes are given selectively: once, few, many, or a class where the clone is expanded.

TRBV7-2	NA	CASSLGMAGREKLFF
TRBV24-1	NA	CATSAGQRGTANTGELFF
TRBV10-3	NA	CAINSNYQGFGYTF
TRBV30	once	CAWSVGTGTPSYNEQFF
TRBV7-2	NA	CASSFHRQGVEAFF
TRBV6-5	NA	CASRSGTAPFF
TRBV3-1/TRBV3-2	few	CASSPSTGLAFF
TRBV27	NA	CASRGDRVNTEAFF
TRBV3-1/TRBV3-2	NA	CASSESSKNIQYF
TRBV12-3/TRBV12-4	NA	CASSPLSTDTQYF
TRBV5-1	NA	CASSLEVTAQSNYGYTF
TRBV11-3	NA	CASSLARGNTEAFF
TRBV2	NA	CASRSWDISNYGYTF
TRBV7-3	NA	CASRGTGTGELFF
TRBV5-1	NA	CASSLGQGDDGYTF